These 6 T cell receptor beta chains came from one sample sequenced in a study of T cells in women clearing cervical HPV infection. Method: immunoSEQ multiplex PCR; TCRdb's copy keeps in-frame clones and lacks some. The table lists some 40,000 clones. Sequenced input: blood buffy coat. The receptors were gathered from a woman aged 18-69 years with a cervical HPV16 infection that either progressed to CIN3+ or cleared (not recorded which).

As for this clone: The read is 3 residues too short to cover the CDR3 end, so that end is filled in from the germline J gene. This chain connects TRBV14 to TRBJ2-7; D is uncertain. Germline V gene sequence: CDR1 SGHDN, CDR2 FVKESK. The CDR3 is 15 amino acids. Trimming left V 0 bases short and J 3 bases short, with 12 bases between. CDR3 sequence: CASSQDSYPGYEQYF. The CDR3 DNA, read in part, is TGTGCCAGCAGCCAAGATAGTTACCCCGGCTACGAG.

Notes on this clone: The read ends 3 residues before the CDR3 terminus; that terminus is restored from the germline J gene. This chain links TRBV20-1 with TRBJ2-1; 7 bases are shared with TRBD2. After removal of 3 bases from V and 7 bases from J, the junction contained 9 bases not matched to a gene. Germline values: CDR1 DFQATT, CDR2 SNEGSKA (reference sequence). The CDR3 is 14 residues long. The CDR3 DNA, read in part, is TGCAGTGCTAGCCCGAGGCGGGAGAGTAATGAG. The encoded protein is CSASPRRESNE. The whole CDR3 reads CSASPRRESNEQFF.

The DNA read from the CDR3 is TGTGCCAGCAGCCCGGGAATAGCGGGAGGAGAGACC. Translating gives CASSPGIAGGET. The complete CDR3 sequence is CASSPGIAGGETQYF. The rearrangement joins TRBV7-9 to TRBJ2-5, with TRBD2 matching over 10 bases. The read comes to an end 3 residues before the CDR3 does, leaving the germline J gene to fill in the end. V lost 5 bases, J lost 4 bases, and 7 bases stayed unmatched. The V gene's germline CDR1 is SEHNR and CDR2 FQNEAQ (reference sequence). This CDR3 is built from 15 residues. Drawing the rest from reference TRBV7-9 and TRBJ2-5, the complete variable domain is DTGVSQNPRHKITKRGQNVTFRCDPISEHNRLYWYRQTLGQGPEFLTYFQNEAQLEKSRLLSDRFSAERPKGSFSTLEIQRTEQGDSAMYLCASSPGIAGGETQYFGPGTRLLVL.

With respect to this clone: The read terminates 3 residues ahead of where the CDR3 ends, so the germline J gene completes it. This chain joins TRBV7-2 and TRBJ1-5, with TRBD1 matching 8 bases. The CDR3 has 15 residues. Trimming took 1 base from V and 4 from J; bases not matched to a gene: 3. The V gene's germline CDR1 is SGHTA and CDR2 FQGNSA. CDR3 bases read: TGTGCCAGCAGCTTAGGGACAGGGTATAATCAGCCC. Its protein is CASSLGTGYNQP. The whole CDR3 reads CASSLGTGYNQPQHF.

Concerning this clone: The CDR3 extends 3 residues past the end of the read, so its final part is completed from the germline J gene. The gene calls are TRBV20-1 and TRBJ2-2, with D tentatively TRBD2 (5 bases). CDR1 and CDR2 (germline): DFQATT, SNEGSKA (reference sequence). This CDR3 has 14 residues. The sequenced part of the CDR3 DNA is TGCAGTGCTAACCCGGCGGTGACTAATGAAAAG. It encodes CSANPAVTNEK. From start to end, the CDR3 is CSANPAVTNEKLFF.

Comment on this clone: The read terminates 3 residues ahead of where the CDR3 ends, so the germline J gene completes it. The V gene is TRBV30, the J gene TRBJ2-3; 7 bases align to TRBD2. This CDR3 contains 13 residues. Trimming took 2 bases from V and 5 from J; bases not matched to a gene: 4. Germline-derived CDR1 and CDR2 are GTSNPN and SVGIG (reference sequence). CDR3 bases read: TGTGCCTGGAGTCGGCGGGAGCGAGATACG. The encoded protein is CAWSRRERDT. The full CDR3 sequence reads CAWSRRERDTQYF.